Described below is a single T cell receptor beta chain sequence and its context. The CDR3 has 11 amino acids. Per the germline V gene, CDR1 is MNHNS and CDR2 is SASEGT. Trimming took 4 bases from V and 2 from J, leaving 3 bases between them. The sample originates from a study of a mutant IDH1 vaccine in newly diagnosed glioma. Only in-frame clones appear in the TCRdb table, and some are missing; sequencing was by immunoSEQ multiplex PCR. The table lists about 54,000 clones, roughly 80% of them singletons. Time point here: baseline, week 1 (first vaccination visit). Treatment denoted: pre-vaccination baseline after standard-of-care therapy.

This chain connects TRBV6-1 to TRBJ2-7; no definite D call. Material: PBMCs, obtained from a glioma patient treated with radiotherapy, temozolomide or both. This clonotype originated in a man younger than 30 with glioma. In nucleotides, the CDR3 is TGTGCCAGCAGTGGGCCCTACGAGCAGTACTTC. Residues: CASSGPYEQYF.